The entry that follows covers one T cell receptor (beta chain) sequence. In the PCR, 60 Vbeta and 13 Jbeta primers were used. In the original analysis: An analysis performed later counted about 80 million unique TCR beta chains (roughly 11 million of them shared). Profiling relied on immunoSEQ multiplex PCR, and the TCRdb table lists in-frame clones only, not all of them. The V and J calls and clone size are taken from that table; D and trimming were inferred from the DNA. The sample lists around 130,000 clones; more than 70% were seen once. The data originate from a study of cytomegalovirus exposure and HLA in healthy donors. The ends lost 5 bases at V and 2 bases at J; junction bases unmatched: 2. The CDR3 loop spans 14 amino acids. Per the germline V gene, CDR1 is SGHAT and CDR2 is FQNNGV.

Sample: PBMCs. This clonotype originated in a woman in her 30s in good health and CMV-seropositive. V usage is TRBV11-2 and J usage is TRBJ2-7, with 11 bases lining up with TRBD1. Written as DNA, the CDR3 is TGTGCCAGCAGCCCGGGACAGGGGGCCTACGAGCAGTACTTC. This encodes CASSPGQGAYEQYF.